This T cell receptor (beta chain) came from a study of cytomegalovirus exposure and HLA in healthy donors. As concerns this clone: Its cognate antigen is unknown.

Study-wide points: HLA restriction was apparent for most CMV-associated TCR beta chains in a later analysis. Rates of TCR association differed by HLA locus in a later analysis, with DRB1 highest and HLA-C lowest. TCR beta chains numbering more than 150 were designated cytomegalovirus-associated.

The PCR ran on 60 Vbeta and 13 Jbeta primers. Clones were read by immunoSEQ multiplex PCR, and TCRdb kept only the in-frame ones, dropping some. The sample consists of about 140,000 clones, roughly three quarters of them appearing once. Germline V lookup: CDR1 SGDLS, CDR2 YYNGEE. The CDR3 is 14 residues long. V was pared by 4 bases and J by 2 bases, with 12 bases between. The sequence was collected from a man between 25 and 39 years old in good health and CMV-seronegative. The rearrangement uses TRBV9 and TRBJ1-1, with a possible D match to TRBD1 (6 bases). What was sequenced was PBMCs. CDR3 in DNA: TGTGCCAGCAGCTCCAAGGACAGAAACACTGAAGCTTTCTTT. Amino acid sequence: CASSSKDRNTEAFF.